This T cell receptor (beta chain) was captured by sequencing in a study of CD8+CD57+ T cells in acquired aplastic anemia listed by TCRdb under 2018. Broadly, across the study: On average, sorted CD4+ and CD8+ cells yielded around 3.5 ug of extracted DNA, with a range of about 0.17 to 27.4 ug. For healthy donor samples, the average read count was about 9.9 million for CD4+ cells and approximately 11 million for CD8+ cells. The full study reports these points: Roughly 31 CD8+ CDR3 sequences were shared between patients and controls but appeared highly expressed in patients and within their immunodominant clones. Patients and healthy controls showed no significant difference in CD8+ Simpson's diversity (P=0.060).

This clonotype occurred once. Its antigen specificity is not known. Qualities for individual bases were not recorded, and no much larger clone is one base off. A single read constitutes weak evidence. V lost 3 bases and J lost 7 bases; the stretch between them is 3 bases long. The CDR3 runs 11 amino acids, cysteine and phenylalanine included. Of the read, only the CDR3 DNA is kept; its 33 bases are in frame from base 1. The CDR1 and CDR2 encoded by the germline V gene are SGHTA and FQGNSA. Genomic DNA was used as template for profiling of TCR beta VDJ combinations and CDR3 sequences. An Illumina HiSeq 2000 was the platform used for TCR repertoire sequencing. The published analysis was carried out like this. Repertoire assessment relied on Simpson's diversity index, CDR3 size and DJ length profiles, and TRBV/TRBJ rearrangement plots. Whichever DNA sequence was most abundant in the deep sequencing data was defined as the immunodominant clone. CDR3 amino acid sequences were checked for sharing between subjects and were compared against published repertoires and the VDJdb database. TCRdb reworked the public reads: Q25 trimming with fastp, MiXCR clone assembly, productive beta chains retained. Identical CDR3 proteins give one entry, which carries the most common genes and DNA. TCRdb, not the authors, supplied the V and J calls. In this sample the table shows a few hundred thousand distinct CDR3 sequences, 34% of which occur a single time. Approximately 1.2% of the sample goes to the ten largest clones.

TCR repertoires of sorted CD4+ and CD8+ blood T cells from severe aplastic anemia patients and healthy subjects were deep-sequenced in the study. Ficoll-Paque density gradient centrifugation was used to isolate peripheral blood mononuclear cells. CD4+ and CD8+ T cells were sorted by FACS or magnetic beads before DNA extraction. The sequencing input was sorted CD4+, CD8+, or CD8+CD57+ T cells (not recorded which) from PBMCs. The clonotype originates from a human donor in good health, serving as a control. The chain is encoded by TRBV7-2 joined to TRBJ2-2; the D gene cannot be named for sure. The sequence in DNA is TGTGCCAGCAGCTTTGGCGGGGAGCTGTTTTTT. Translation gives CASSFGGELFF.